A single sample is the source of the 25 T cell receptor beta chains below, sequenced in a study of molecular identifiers for immune sequencing clone quantification. TCRdb ran MiXCR on the PCR reads and lists one entry per CDR3 protein. This sample yields approximately 680,000 distinct CDR3 sequences, of which 25% are seen a single time; about 0.8% belongs to the top ten. Source material: naive CD8+ T cells from blood, with Jurkat cell RNA spiked in. The subset is: FACS-sorted CD8+CD4-CCR7+CD45RA+ naive T cells. These receptors originate from a human donor in good health. Some libraries in this study had Jurkat cell RNA spiked in.

For the CDR3, the DNA is TGTGCCAGCAGCGTATTTTCGACAGGAATGAATGGCTACACCTTC. Its protein product is CASSVFSTGMNGYTF. The chain links TRBV9 to TRBJ1-2, with D maybe TRBD1 (6 bases). Germline loops: CDR1 SGDLS, CDR2 YYNGEE. V lost 1 base and J 6 bases, leaving 16 bases between the germline ends. The CDR3 covers 15 residues.

This clonotype was observed a few times. The V gene is TRBV12-3 or TRBV12-4, the J gene TRBJ1-1; D is ambiguous. The CDR3 is 14 residues long. V lost 1 base to trimming and J lost 4 bases, with 10 bases between them. CDR3 region: CASSLGQFFTEAFF. The DNA for the CDR3 is TGTGCCAGCAGTTTAGGGCAGTTTTTCACTGAAGCTTTCTTT.

There are many counts of this clonotype. The chain joins TRBV28 to TRBJ2-3; TRBD2 is a possible D gene (5 bases). The V and J ends lost 6 bases and 5 bases respectively, with 12 bases between them. CDR3 length: 13 amino acids. CDR1 is MDHEN, CDR2 SYDVKM, per germline. In DNA form, the CDR3 reads TGTGCCAGCAGCCTGGACTGGGGAGATACGCAGTATTTT. Amino acid sequence: CASSLDWGDTQYF. The whole variable domain, filled in from reference TRBV28 and TRBJ2-3, reads DVKVTQSSRYLVKRTGEKVFLECVQDMDHENMFWYRQDPGLGLRLIYFSYDVKMKEKGDIPEGYSVSREKKERFSLILESASTNQTSMYLCASSLDWGDTQYFGPGTRLTVL.

The J gene is TRBJ2-5, the V gene TRBV7-6, with D possibly matching TRBD1 (6 bases). CDR1 is SGHVS and CDR2 is FNYEAQ in the germline V gene. This CDR3 has 16 residues. Deletions cut 4 bases from V and 7 bases from J, with 22 bases between. CDR3 bases: TGTGCCAGCAGCTATATCGGGGACAAGGGATTGAGGACCCAGTACTTC. Residues: CASSYIGDKGLRTQYF.

This clonotype came up once. A clone one base away is much larger, so this may be a read error. The chain joins TRBV28 to TRBJ1-4; D is unclear. There are 14 residues in the CDR3. The germline V gene encodes CDR1 MDHEN and CDR2 SYDVKM. V was trimmed by 9 bases and J by 6 bases, leaving 17 bases between them. CDR3 sequence: CARSEVGSYEKLFF. The CDR3 region has the DNA TGTGCCAGAAGCGAGGTCGGTTCTTATGAAAAACTGTTTTTT.

Remarks on this clonotype: Just one base apart from a much larger clone, this may be a read error. This rearrangement joins TRBV29-1 to TRBJ2-7; D possibly corresponds to TRBD1 (6 bases). Looked up from germline, CDR1 is SQVTM and CDR2 is ANQGSEA. The CDR3 is 15 residues long. Here the CDR3 DNA reads TGCGGCGTTGAAAGTTCTGGAGAAGGGGGTTACGAGCAGTACTTC. Protein product: CGVESSGEGGYEQYF.

Concerning this clonotype: A much larger clonotype is one base distant, so this may be a read error. The gene calls are TRBV7-9 and TRBJ2-3; D is unresolved. The CDR3 is 13 amino acids. The V end lost 3 bases, the J end lost 6 bases, and 10 bases lay between the germline ends. Germline values: CDR1 SEHNR, CDR2 FQNEAQ (reference sequence). DNA of the CDR3: TGTGCCAGCAGCTTTGGGGTCGAGGATACGCAGTATTTT. Amino acid sequence: CASSFGVEDTQYF. Using reference TRBV7-9 and TRBJ2-3 for the parts outside the CDR3, the full variable domain is DTGVSQNPRHKITKRGQNVTFRCDPISEHNRLYWYRQTLGQGPEFLTYFQNEAQLEKSRLLSDRFSAERPKGSFSTLEIQRTEQGDSAMYLCASSFGVEDTQYFGPGTRLTVL.

This clonotype was seen a handful of times. This chain connects TRBV9 to TRBJ1-1, with TRBD1 matching over 7 bases. The trim removed 2 bases at V and 7 bases at J, leaving 5 bases unmatched. This CDR3 has 13 amino acids. CDR1 is SGDLS, CDR2 YYNGEE, per germline. In nucleotides, the CDR3 is TGTGCCAGCAGCGTCACAGGGGAGTATGAAGCTTTCTTT. This encodes CASSVTGEYEAFF.

In this sample, this clonotype turned up a few times. This sequence joins TRBV19 and TRBJ2-7; D is unresolved. Per the germline V gene, CDR1 is LNHDA and CDR2 is SQIVND (reference sequence). The CDR3 contains 14 residues. Trimming cost V 2 bases and J 3 bases, with 11 bases left between them. The CDR3 nucleotides are TGTGCCAGTAGTATAAAGGACCCGAACTACGAGCAGTACTTC. Its protein is CASSIKDPNYEQYF.

V is TRBV20-1 and J is TRBJ1-5, with no clear D. The ends were cut back, 6 bases at V and 3 bases at J, with 21 bases in the middle. CDR1 and CDR2 (germline): DFQATT, SNEGSKA (reference sequence). The CDR3 spans 16 residues. The CDR3 nucleotides are TGCAGTGCCATCGACAAGGAGCGAGAAGTCAATCAGCCCCAGCATTTT. This encodes CSAIDKEREVNQPQHF.

The table lists this clonotype with many counts. This rearrangement joins TRBV16 to TRBJ1-1; TRBD1 might be the D (6 bases). With 2 bases removed from V and 2 bases from J, the gap between germline ends came to 12 bases. Per the germline V gene, CDR1 is KGHSY and CDR2 is FQNENV. The CDR3 is 15 residues long. The CDR3 bases are TGTGCCAGCAGCCAAAGTAACAGGGCAAACACTGAAGCTTTCTTT. Its protein product is CASSQSNRANTEAFF. The full variable domain, in which reference TRBV16 and TRBJ1-1 provide the parts outside the CDR3, is GEEVAQTPKHLVRGEGQKAKLYCAPIKGHSYVFWYQQVLKNEFKFLISFQNENVFDETGMPKERFSAKCLPNSPCSLEIQATKLEDSAVYFCASSQSNRANTEAFFGQGTRLTVV.

A few counts support this clonotype. The genes are TRBV7-9 and TRBJ2-1, with D perhaps matching TRBD1 (6 bases). The CDR3 loop spans 14 amino acids. Germline V lookup: CDR1 SEHNR, CDR2 FQNEAQ (reference sequence). V dropped 5 bases and J dropped 5 bases, with 13 bases sitting between them. The CDR3 sequence: CASSPPDSDNEQFF. In DNA, the CDR3 is TGTGCCAGCAGCCCTCCGGACAGCGACAATGAGCAGTTCTTC.

As for this clonotype: A much larger clonotype is one base distant, so this may be a read error. V is TRBV6-2 or TRBV6-3 and J is TRBJ2-7; D might be TRBD1 or TRBD2, each matching 5 bases. The germline gives CDR1 MNHEY, CDR2 SVGEGT. The V and J ends lost 4 bases and 10 bases respectively, with 17 bases between them. This CDR3 has 13 amino acids. The CDR3 DNA is TGTGCCAGCAGTTCCGGGGCATATCGCTTCCAGTACTTC. Its protein is CASSSGAYRFQYF.

This clonotype has only a few counts. The chain carries TRBV28 and TRBJ2-7; D ambiguous. The V end was cut by 3 bases, the J end by 5 bases, with 14 bases between. This CDR3 contains 14 residues. The germline V gene encodes CDR1 MDHEN and CDR2 SYDVKM. Written as DNA, the CDR3 is TGTGCCAGCAGTTTGCCCGCCGGCGTGGACGAGCAGTACTTC. Amino acid sequence: CASSLPAGVDEQYF.

Points on this clonotype: A read error may explain this, as a much larger clone is one base away. The chain links TRBV5-1 to TRBJ2-5; TRBD1 aligns across 8 bases. The CDR3 contains 16 residues. The germline V gene encodes CDR1 SGHRS and CDR2 YFSETQ. CDR3 coding DNA: TGCGCCAGCAGCCCCGGACAGGGTGGAGGGCAAGAGCCCCAGTACTTC. Its translation is CASSPGQGGGQEPQYF.

This clonotype was found many times. The J gene is TRBJ2-1, the V gene TRBV7-9; D may correspond to TRBD1 or TRBD2 (6 bases each). This CDR3 contains 16 residues. Germline-derived CDR1 and CDR2 are SEHNR and FQNEAQ (reference sequence). Trimming removed 6 bases at V and 3 bases at J, with 18 bases between. CDR3 sequence reads: CASSPLGGDIYNEQFF. As DNA, the CDR3 is TGTGCCAGCAGTCCCTTGGGCGGGGACATCTACAATGAGCAGTTCTTC.

The sample holds many counts of this clonotype. The genes are TRBV6-6 and TRBJ1-1; no firm D call. Trimming removed 2 bases at V and 8 bases at J, with 12 bases between. Germline-derived CDR1 and CDR2 are MNHNY and SVGAGI (reference sequence). The CDR3 length is 13 residues. CDR3 DNA sequence: TGTGCCAGCAGTTACAATCTTGCGGAAGAAGCTTTCTTT. This translates into CASSYNLAEEAFF.

The chain combines TRBV10-2 with TRBJ2-5; perhaps TRBD1 as D (7 bases). The CDR3 is 15 amino acids. V lost 7 bases and J 4 bases, leaving 19 bases between the germline ends. The germline V gene has CDR1 WSHSY and CDR2 SAAADI. CDR3 in amino acids: CASTESRGRGETQYF. CDR3 nucleotide sequence: TGCGCCAGCACCGAAAGTAGGGGGCGGGGAGAGACCCAGTACTTC.

This clonotype has just a few counts. One end of the junction varies from germline; a read error may be responsible. This chain joins TRBV12-3 or TRBV12-4 and TRBJ1-1; D remains ambiguous. The CDR3 covers 16 residues. CDR3 region: CASSLGGSILNTEAFF. CDR3 sequence (DNA): TGTGCCAGCAGCTTAGGCGGCAGCATCCTGAACACTGAAGCTTTCTTT.

This clonotype was seen at least ten times. The V call is TRBV29-1, the J call TRBJ1-2; unclear D gene. Trimming stripped 2 bases from V and 5 bases from J, with 15 bases between. The germline gives CDR1 SQVTM, CDR2 ANQGSEA. The length of the CDR3 is 14 residues. As DNA, the CDR3 is TGCAGCGTTGAAAGTCGGGATCAGCCGTATGGCTACACCTTC. Translating gives CSVESRDQPYGYTF.

With regard to this clonotype: The CDR3 end shows no conserved phenylalanine or tryptophan, and so a read error is likely. The gene calls are TRBV6-5 and TRBJ2-3; D is unclear. Trimming removed 5 bases from V and 3 bases from J, with 15 bases in between. Germline CDR1 is MNHEY and CDR2 is SVGAGI. The CDR3 is 15 amino acids. The CDR3 region has the DNA TGTGCCAGCAGTCCTACCGGGTCGCAGACAGATACGCAGTATGTT. It encodes CASSPTGSQTDTQYV.

This clonotype has more than one count but fewer than ten. V gene TRBV4-1 combines with J gene TRBJ2-3; 7 nucleotides line up with TRBD2. With V trimmed by 2 bases and J by 7 bases, 3 bases remained unmatched. CDR1 MGHRA and CDR2 YSYEKL come from the germline V gene. There are 13 residues in the CDR3. The CDR3 reads CASSQPGGNTQYF. In nucleotides, the CDR3 is TGCGCCAGCAGCCAACCGGGGGGAAATACGCAGTATTTT.

About this clonotype itself: Its ends do not fully match the called genes, so a read error is possible. The V gene is TRBV4-2, the J gene TRBJ1-3, with D perhaps TRBD1 (6 bases). Germline-derived CDR1 and CDR2 are LGHNA and YNFKEQ. This CDR3 is 16 amino acids long. The CDR3 sequence is CASSQVGTGPVDTIHF. The DNA of the CDR3 is TGTGCCAGCAGCCAAGTCGGAACAGGGCCGGTTGACACCATACATTTT.

Comment on this clonotype: No conserved phenylalanine or tryptophan ends this CDR3, so it is likely a read error. V is TRBV5-1 and J is TRBJ1-1, with TRBD1 matching 8 bases. The length of the CDR3 is 19 residues. The V gene's germline CDR1 is SGHRS and CDR2 YFSETQ. The junction had 18 bases not matched to a gene; V was cut back by 5 bases and J by 0 bases. In DNA form, the CDR3 reads TGCGCCAGCAGGTCCGCAGGGGGCGATTATCCGGTCATGAACACTGAAGCTTTCTCT. Translated: CASRSAGGDYPVMNTEAFS.

In this sample, this clonotype turned up many times. This sequence joins TRBV2 and TRBJ2-3; TRBD1 matches at 7 bases. CDR3 size: 16 residues. The trim removed 3 bases at V and 5 bases at J, leaving 11 bases unmatched. Germline CDR1 reads SNHLY; CDR2 reads FYNNEI. CDR3 amino acids: CASSEIATGMRDTQYF. CDR3 sequence (DNA): TGTGCCAGCAGTGAGATCGCGACAGGGATGAGAGATACGCAGTATTTT. The variable domain in full, with the rest retrieved from reference TRBV2 and TRBJ2-3, is EPEVTQTPSHQVTQMGQEVILRCVPISNHLYFYWYRQILGQKVEFLVSFYNNEISEKSEIFDDQFSVERPDGSNFTLKIRSTKLEDSAMYFCASSEIATGMRDTQYFGPGTRLTVL.